The clone carrying this T cell receptor beta chain was found many times. Its antigen remains unidentified. This sample was included in a study of neurological immune-mediated disorders. Findings and caveats of the study: Falling below healthy controls, multiple sclerosis showed the least TCR clonal expansion, while HTLV-1-associated myelopathy showed the most.

After removal of 1 base from V and 0 bases from J, the junction contained 5 bases not matched to a gene. Germline V gives CDR1 SGHRS, CDR2 YFSETQ. CDR3 length equals 17 residues. In each sequencing run, over 180 million TCR-beta sequences were generated from 15-18 subjects. TCRdb re-derived calls from the 5' RACE reads in MiXCR, one entry per CDR3 protein. The data show over 65,000 distinct CDR3 sequences, with approximately 10% seen just once and about 1.7% held by the top ten. Volunteers at a blood bank in Maryland, USA, were the healthy controls. Source material was 2 million unsorted PBMCs, stored at -80 °C in RNAlater.

The chain is built from TRBV5-1 and TRBJ2-2; 8 bases are a match to TRBD2. The TCR sequence derives from a man aged 50 to 59 in good health. The material sequenced was PBMCs. The CDR3 nucleotides are TGCGCCAGCAGCTTGCGAGCGGGGGCCACGAACACCGGGGAGCTGTTTTTT. This gives the protein CASSLRAGATNTGELFF.